This is a list of T cell receptor beta chains from one sample in a study of T-cell reconstitution after alpha-beta-depleted transplantation in children. MiXCR, applied by TCRdb to the PCR reads, yields one record per CDR3 protein. Counted here are fewer than 1 million distinct CDR3 sequences, 15% to 20% occurring once; the ten biggest clones make up roughly 4.8%. The sample consisted of PBMCs, mostly from graft donor cells, taken 360 days after TCRalphabeta/CD19-depleted stem cell transplant. The origin of the receptors is a male patient younger than 18 who had a stem cell transplant for acute lymphoblastic leukemia, so the T cells may come from the graft donor. CDR3s leave out the opening cysteine and the closing phenylalanine or tryptophan. Fields, in order: J gene, CDR3 length, V gene, CDR3 protein.

TRBJ2-7 | 12 | TRBV12-3/TRBV12-4 | ASSNHSPIYEQY
TRBJ2-5 | 13 | TRBV7-9 | ASSFNTETFGTQY
TRBJ2-5 | 13 | TRBV7-9 | ASSFRAGVNETQY
TRBJ2-7 | 15 | TRBV14 | ASVRQRGTLLVHEQY
TRBJ2-4 | 14 | TRBV27 | ASSLWQGNAKNIQY
TRBJ1-2 | 13 | TRBV12-3/TRBV12-4 | ASSLNPGADYGYT
TRBJ2-1 | 15 | TRBV12-3/TRBV12-4 | ASTPPASGLLYNEQF
TRBJ2-1 | 12 | TRBV5-1 | ASSPGTSWHEQF
TRBJ2-1 | 12 | TRBV7-3 | ASSPWTGPNEQF
TRBJ1-5 | 13 | TRBV21-1 | ASSKGQEGYQPQH
TRBJ1-5 | 13 | TRBV7-9 | ASSLAAGSNQPQH
TRBJ2-1 | 13 | TRBV10-2 | ASSLELAGSGEQF
TRBJ1-3 | 12 | TRBV7-8 | ASSLTRSGNTIY
TRBJ1-5 | 11 | TRBV6-2/TRBV6-3 | ASADRGHQPQH
TRBJ2-3 | 13 | TRBV9 | ASSEHRFSTDTQY
TRBJ2-3 | 12 | TRBV5-1 | ASSLGGDFPTQY
TRBJ2-1 | 10 | TRBV11-2 | ASSLRTEGPF
TRBJ2-7 | 12 | TRBV5-1 | ASPVGRFTYEQY
TRBJ2-5 | 14 | TRBV5-1 | ASKGTGNLRGETQY
TRBJ1-3 | 12 | TRBV4-2 | ASSQEAAPLTIY
TRBJ2-2 | 13 | TRBV12-3/TRBV12-4 | ASTEGQGITGELF
TRBJ2-1 | 15 | TRBV5-5 | ASSFPGLAGGSNEQF
TRBJ2-3 | 15 | TRBV12-3/TRBV12-4 | ASSLRYGPLGTDTQY
TRBJ2-5 | 14 | TRBV7-9 | ASSLAIGHDGETQY
TRBJ2-7 | 13 | TRBV3-1 | ASSQEWTSGHEQY
TRBJ2-7 | 14 | TRBV5-1 | ASSPKPSGRRYEQY
TRBJ2-1 | 12 | TRBV7-2 | ASSFRDPYNEQF
TRBJ2-7 | 14 | TRBV18 | ASSPRFSGGSYEQY
TRBJ2-5 | 14 | TRBV7-3 | ASSPTSGRAPETQY
TRBJ2-7 | 14 | TRBV4-2 | ASSLPPGQGWYEQY
TRBJ2-1 | 10 | TRBV19 | ASTRGYNEQF
TRBJ2-3 | 14 | TRBV6-5 | ASSYSGGLAGDTQY
TRBJ2-1 | 13 | TRBV3-1 | ASSRGTSGRNEQF
TRBJ2-7 | 13 | TRBV5-1 | ASSLGGTAYYEQY
TRBJ2-7 | 14 | TRBV20-1 | SARDFIGGSLYEQY
TRBJ2-3 | 13 | TRBV11-2 | ASSLVRRMHNGQY
TRBJ2-7 | 12 | TRBV6-5 | ASSYSRQLYEQY
TRBJ2-2 | 10 | TRBV7-9 | ASGRATGELF
TRBJ1-2 | 15 | TRBV4-1 | ASSHLLGTGRPYGYT
TRBJ2-1 | 14 | TRBV4-1 | ASSQVPSASYNEQF
TRBJ2-4 | 13 | TRBV18 | ASSPPSPAKNIQY
TRBJ2-4 | 9 | TRBV25-1 | ASTSSRPRY
TRBJ2-7 | 12 | TRBV18 | ASSPLDLSGEQY
TRBJ2-7 | 12 | TRBV12-3/TRBV12-4 | ASSEGLLTYEQY
TRBJ2-5 | 13 | TRBV7-9 | ASSALAGAQETQY
TRBJ1-1 | 9 | TRBV5-1 | ASRSGIEAF
TRBJ2-7 | 12 | TRBV5-1 | ASSLEPGDYEQY
TRBJ2-6 | 15 | TRBV19 | ASSKTPGSSGANVLT
TRBJ2-7 | 11 | TRBV19 | ASSIPLHYEQY
TRBJ2-1 | 11 | TRBV14 | ASRASSYNEQF
TRBJ2-7 | 12 | TRBV18 | ASQGQGRSYEQY
TRBJ1-5 | 14 | TRBV6-2/TRBV6-3 | ASSPLWGRGNQPQH
TRBJ2-5 | 13 | TRBV20-1 | SAIPSGRAPETQY
TRBJ2-4 | 10 | TRBV12-3/TRBV12-4 | ASRSPRNIQY